This TCR beta chain was documented in a study of chemoradiotherapy in HPV16-positive cancers (dated by TCRdb to the early 2020s). Looking at the study overall: Using functional T-cell assays on cells from a couple of HPV16-positive patients, the researchers defined candidate HPV-specific T-cell clones and common TCR motifs. TCR repertoires from roughly 93 patients with HPV-related cancers were then used to track the candidate HPV-specific TCRs and motifs. The study asked whether T-cell immunity to the HPV oncoproteins E6 and E7 changes during chemoradiotherapy and whether this immunity affects survival.

Study-level results and caveats: In HPV16-positive patients, expansion of HPV-responsive T cells during chemoradiotherapy was associated with improved recurrence-free survival. Expansion of candidate HPV-specific clones and E7-related TCR motifs was observed in the tumor microenvironment during treatment, whereas no such expansion was observed for non-HPV-specific T cells. The functional definition of HPV-specific T cells came from only two HPV16-positive patients, and the survival association was reported for HPV16-positive patients.

Library prep was done by the immunoSEQ multiplex PCR assay. Here the immuneACCESS table is served through TCRdb, limited to in-frame sequences with V and J called. Missing clones are a known gap in these copies; in checked studies unresolved V genes cover under half, and the rest lacks a known reason. The sample table lists several thousand clones, around 85% of them with a count of one. 5.5% to 9% of the sample rests with the top ten. Unmatched junction bases come to 9, with V trimmed by 1 base and J by 3 bases. The CDR3 starts with the cysteine, ends with the phenylalanine, and has 17 residues. Only CDR3 DNA remains: 51 bases, in frame from the first base. CDR1 and CDR2 are drawn from the germline V gene (reference sequence): SEHNR, FQNEAQ. Because repertoires were sampled repeatedly during chemoradiotherapy, clonal expansion in the tumor microenvironment could be followed. This clone showed up just once. Its recognized antigen is unknown. Base-call qualities are not available, and no considerably larger clone is one nucleotide away.

This material consisted of tumor tissue, taken from a patient who underwent chemoradiotherapy. This receptor was identified in a human donor with HPV-associated anogenital cancer. In this chain, TRBV7-9 is recombined with TRBJ2-3, and 8 junctional nucleotides match TRBD1. The CDR3: CASSLVRGQVGTDTQYF. The nucleotides read TGTGCCAGCAGCTTAGTCCGGGGACAGGTGGGGACAGATACGCAGTATTTT. The variable domain in full, with residues beyond the CDR3 obtained from the reference TRBV7-9 and TRBJ2-3 genes, is DTGVSQNPRHKITKRGQNVTFRCDPISEHNRLYWYRQTLGQGPEFLTYFQNEAQLEKSRLLSDRFSAERPKGSFSTLEIQRTEQGDSAMYLCASSLVRGQVGTDTQYFGPGTRLTVL.